Detailed here is one T cell receptor (beta chain). Its cognate antigen is unknown. This CDR3 is built from 16 residues. Trimming took 2 bases from V and 6 from J, leaving 16 bases between them. Looked up from germline, CDR1 is MNHNS and CDR2 is SASEGT. The data were produced by immunoSEQ multiplex PCR, yet TCRdb's version contains in-frame clones alone and is incomplete. Altogether approximately 150,000 clones are present, roughly nine tenths being singletons, with the ten largest covering 0.6% to 0.85%. These data are taken from a study of cytomegalovirus exposure and HLA in healthy donors. Study-wide findings and caveats: Researchers catalogued roughly 170 TCR beta chains as cytomegalovirus-associated.

This clonotype was obtained from a man between 18 and 29 years old in good health and CMV-seronegative. The sample comprised PBMCs. The V call is TRBV6-1, the J call TRBJ2-2; D gene unclear. In nucleotides, the CDR3 is TGTGCCAGCAGTGAACTCAAAGCGTTGGGTCCCGGGGAGCTGTTTTTT. Translating it yields CASSELKALGPGELFF.